A single sample gave rise to the 21 T cell receptor beta chains below, sequenced in a study of blood T cell repertoires in COVID-19. The method was immunoSEQ multiplex PCR; TCRdb's version includes in-frame clones alone and lacks a portion of them. This table has roughly 52,000 clones, more than 70% appearing once. Sequencing input: peripheral blood. The receptors stem from a woman of 80 years or more with acute or convalescent COVID-19.

This clone was found a few times. The gene calls are TRBV11-2 and TRBJ1-1, with 10 bases that match TRBD1. V lost 5 bases and J lost 2; bases outside the gene matches: 8. Germline CDR1 reads SGHAT; CDR2 reads FQNNGV. The CDR3 covers 16 residues. CDR3 in amino acids: CASSNGQGGPNTEAFF. In DNA form, the CDR3 reads TGTGCCAGCAGCAACGGACAGGGGGGACCTAACACTGAAGCTTTCTTT. The full variable domain, its missing parts supplied by reference TRBV11-2 and TRBJ1-1, is EAGVAQSPRYKIIEKRQSVAFWCNPISGHATLYWYQQILGQGPKLLIQFQNNGVVDDSQLPKDRFSAERLKGVDSTLKIQPAKLEDSAVYLCASSNGQGGPNTEAFFGQGTRLTVV.

This clone was seen a single time. The J gene is TRBJ2-1, the V gene TRBV5-8; no reliable D call. In germline, CDR1 is SGHTS, CDR2 YDEGEE. The CDR3 loop spans 11 amino acids. Trimming cost V 5 bases and J 4 bases, with 4 bases left between them. The CDR3 sequence: CASREYNEQFF. As DNA, the CDR3 is TGTGCCAGCAGGGAGTACAATGAGCAGTTCTTC.

The chain combines TRBV5-4 with TRBJ1-1; D is ambiguous. The CDR3 extends over 14 amino acids. Trimming took 3 bases from V and 5 from J, leaving 14 bases between them. Germline CDR1 reads SGHNT; CDR2 reads YYREEE (reference sequence). In DNA, the CDR3 is TGTGCCAGCAGCTCCGACCCTGGCAGGACTGAAGCTTTCTTT. This encodes CASSSDPGRTEAFF.

DNA of the CDR3: TGTGCCAGCAGTGAGGGTGGGGCGCTTGATGAAAAACTGTTTTTT. Translating gives CASSEGGALDEKLFF. This rearrangement joins TRBV2 to TRBJ1-4; a possible D gene is TRBD1 (5 bases). V lost 3 bases and J 6 bases, leaving 14 bases between the germline ends. Germline loops: CDR1 SNHLY, CDR2 FYNNEI. This CDR3 has 15 amino acids.

The chain carries TRBV10-3 and TRBJ1-1, with D perhaps matching TRBD1 (6 bases). The germline V gene has CDR1 ENHRY and CDR2 SYGVKD. Deletions cut 1 base from V and 4 bases from J, with 10 bases between. This CDR3 contains 14 residues. The DNA of the CDR3 is TGTGCCATCAGTGAGTGGCAGGGGCTCACTGAAGCTTTCTTT. Residues: CAISEWQGLTEAFF.

The chain carries TRBV5-1 and TRBJ1-5; 9 nucleotides line up with TRBD1. This CDR3 has 15 residues. With 4 bases clipped from V and 6 bases from J, the junction kept 8 bases outside the gene matches. Germline V lookup: CDR1 SGHRS, CDR2 YFSETQ. The CDR3 DNA is TGCGCCAGCAGCGCAGGGACAGGGTCTATTCAGCCCCAGCATTTT. It codes for CASSAGTGSIQPQHF.

There are many counts of this clone. V gene TRBV6-2 or TRBV6-3 combines with J gene TRBJ2-7; TRBD2 matches 12 bases. The ends lost 6 bases at V and 3 bases at J; junction bases unmatched: 6. The CDR3 contains 15 residues. CDR1 is MNHEY and CDR2 is SVGEGT in the germline V gene. Here the CDR3 DNA reads TGTGCCAGCAGCGACGGACTAGCGGGAATCTACGAGCAGTACGTC. As protein: CASSDGLAGIYEQYV.

The chain carries TRBV18 and TRBJ1-3, with D possibly being TRBD1 (6 bases). Trimming removed 3 bases at V and 0 bases at J, with 12 bases between. The CDR3 is 16 residues long. Germline V gene lookup returns CDR1 KGHSH and CDR2 LQKENI. CDR3 nucleotide sequence: TGTGCCAGCTCACCTTCGGGACAAAACTCTGGAAACACCATATATTTT. Protein: CASSPSGQNSGNTIYF.

The gene calls are TRBV5-6 and TRBJ1-3; D call uncertain. There are 13 residues in the CDR3. V dropped 1 base and J dropped 8 bases, with 10 bases sitting between them. CDR1 and CDR2 from the germline V gene are SGHDT and YYEEEE. In DNA form, the CDR3 reads TGTGCCAGCAGCTTGAGGCAGCTAGACACCATATATTTT. It yields the protein CASSLRQLDTIYF.

This clone has more than one count but fewer than ten. The chain recombines TRBV4-1 with TRBJ1-1; 7 positions match TRBD1. The CDR3 extends over 16 amino acids. J lost 0 bases, V lost 0 bases, and 4 bases had no gene match. Germline V lookup: CDR1 MGHRA, CDR2 YSYEKL. CDR3 nucleotide sequence: TGCGCCAGCAGCCAAGATCAAAGGGGGCTGAACACTGAAGCTTTCTTT. Encoded protein: CASSQDQRGLNTEAFF.

This clone has a single count. V usage is TRBV30 and J usage is TRBJ1-4; D is undetermined. This CDR3 is 11 amino acids long. Germline V CDR1 and CDR2: GTSNPN, SVGIG (reference sequence). V was pared by 4 bases and J by 5 bases, with 5 bases between. The CDR3 sequence is CAWTKNEKLFF. CDR3 nucleotides: TGTGCCTGGACCAAAAATGAAAAACTGTTTTTT. Filled out from reference TRBV30 and TRBJ1-4, the complete variable domain reads SQTIHQWPATLVQPVGSPLSLECTVEGTSNPNLYWYRQAAGRGLQLLFYSVGIGQISSEVPQNLSASRPQDRQFILSSKKLLLSDSGFYLCAWTKNEKLFFGSGTQLSVL.

This chain's CDR3 is CASSLSGGRSGELFF. The CDR3 DNA is TGTGCCAGCAGTTTATCGGGGGGGCGCAGCGGGGAGCTGTTTTTT. The chain recombines TRBV27 with TRBJ2-2; D may be TRBD2 (7 bases). The germline V gene has CDR1 MNHEY and CDR2 SMNVEV (reference sequence). The CDR3 runs to 15 residues. The V end was cut by 0 bases, the J end by 7 bases, with 12 bases between.

A few counts support this clone. The rearrangement links TRBV3-1 (or the pseudogene TRBV3-2) to TRBJ1-6; 9 nucleotides line up with TRBD1. Trimming took 1 base from V and 9 from J; bases not matched to a gene: 7. This CDR3 has 16 residues. CDR1 LGHDT and CDR2 YNNKEL come from the germline V gene (reference sequence). CDR3 bases: TGTGCCAGCAGCCAAGGGACAGGGGATGTCGGTTCACCCCTCCACTTT. Residues: CASSQGTGDVGSPLHF.

This chain uses TRBV7-3 with TRBJ2-1, with 7 bases matching TRBD1. V dropped 5 bases and J dropped 4; count of bases not matched to a gene: 11. CDR1 and CDR2 (germline): SGHTA, FQGTGA. The CDR3 is 16 amino acids. CDR3 DNA sequence: TGTGCCAGCAGCCAGCGACAGGGAGTAGTTTACAATGAGCAGTTCTTC. As protein: CASSQRQGVVYNEQFF.

The chain recombines TRBV11-2 with TRBJ2-3, with D maybe TRBD2 (6 bases). V was trimmed by 0 bases and J by 5 bases, leaving 15 bases between them. CDR1 and CDR2 (germline): SGHAT, FQNNGV. The CDR3 is 16 amino acids. The CDR3 coding sequence is TGTGCCAGCAGCTTAGAAGCGGTTGGGGGGTTAGATACGCAGTATTTT. Translation: CASSLEAVGGLDTQYF.

This sequence joins TRBV18 and TRBJ1-1; D remains ambiguous. Trimming took off 7 bases at V and 4 bases at J, with 13 bases between the two ends. Germline CDR1 is KGHSH and CDR2 is LQKENI. The CDR3 runs 13 residues. CDR3 loop: CASYSTGSTEAFF. Here the CDR3 DNA reads TGTGCCAGCTACAGTACCGGGAGCACTGAAGCTTTCTTT.

The chain carries TRBV2 and TRBJ2-1; 10 bases map to TRBD2. The CDR3 length is 15 residues. Per germline, CDR1 SNHLY and CDR2 FYNNEI. V shed 4 bases and J 6 bases; nucleotides not matched to a gene: 6. CDR3 loop: CASSGLAGGSNEQFF. The DNA of the CDR3 is TGTGCCAGCAGTGGGTTAGCGGGGGGCTCCAATGAGCAGTTCTTC.

The table lists this clone with a count of one. The CDR3, as DNA: TGTGCCAGCAGCCCCTGGACTAGCGCCGCCACAGATACGCAGTATTTT. This encodes CASSPWTSAATDTQYF. The V gene is TRBV3-1 (or the pseudogene TRBV3-2), the J gene TRBJ2-3, with TRBD2 matching 9 bases. Germline lookup yields CDR1 LGHDT and CDR2 YNNKEL (reference sequence). This CDR3 contains 16 residues. The V gene end was trimmed by 4 bases and the J gene end by 2 bases; junction bases not matched to a gene: 7.

On this clone: A read error may produce the germline difference seen at one junction end. CDR3 amino acids: CASSSINRDYGYTF. The DNA of the CDR3 is TGTGCCAGCAGCTCAATAAACAGGGACTACGGCTACACCTTC. This chain links TRBV7-6 with TRBJ1-2; the D gene is possibly TRBD1 (6 bases). There are 14 residues in the CDR3. From germline, CDR1 is SGHVS and CDR2 FNYEAQ.

The J gene is TRBJ2-2, the V gene TRBV3-1 (or the pseudogene TRBV3-2), with TRBD2 matching 12 bases. V dropped 4 bases and J dropped 3; count of bases not matched to a gene: 3. CDR3 length equals 16 residues. Per the germline V gene, CDR1 is LGHDT and CDR2 is YNNKEL (reference sequence). The chain's CDR3 is CASSPSSGGDTGELFF. The CDR3 DNA is TGTGCCAGCAGCCCGTCTAGCGGGGGGGACACCGGGGAGCTGTTTTTT.

The gene calls are TRBV11-2 and TRBJ1-6, with D perhaps matching TRBD1 (5 bases). Trimming shortened V by 1 base and J by 10 bases, and 14 bases separated the two germline ends. The germline gives CDR1 SGHAT, CDR2 FQNNGV. This CDR3 comprises 15 residues. The CDR3 DNA is TGTGCCAGCAGCTTAGCAGGGCAGGTTAGGTCACCCCTCCACTTT. The encoded protein is CASSLAGQVRSPLHF.